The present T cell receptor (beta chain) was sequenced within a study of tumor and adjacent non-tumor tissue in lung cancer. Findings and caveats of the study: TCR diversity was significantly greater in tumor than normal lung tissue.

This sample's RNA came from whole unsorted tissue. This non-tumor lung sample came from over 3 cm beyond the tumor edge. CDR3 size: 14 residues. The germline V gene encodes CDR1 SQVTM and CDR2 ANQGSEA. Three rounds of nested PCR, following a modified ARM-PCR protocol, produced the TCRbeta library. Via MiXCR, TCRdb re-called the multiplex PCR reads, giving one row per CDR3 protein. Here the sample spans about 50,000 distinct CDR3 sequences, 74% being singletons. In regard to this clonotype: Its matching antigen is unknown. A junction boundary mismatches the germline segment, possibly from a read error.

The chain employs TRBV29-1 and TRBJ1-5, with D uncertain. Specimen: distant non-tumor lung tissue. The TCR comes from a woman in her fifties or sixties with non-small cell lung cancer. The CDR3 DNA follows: TGCGGCGTTGTTGTATCGGGGAAAGATCAGCCACAGCATTTT. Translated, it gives CGVVVSGKDQPQHF.